A single sample gave rise to the 27 T cell receptor beta chains below, sequenced in a study of spatial heterogeneity in lung cancer. Documented time point: sample taken at primary tumor resection. Whole RNA came from tumor, nontumor lung or frozen PBMC and was sequenced without being sorted. TCRdb recomputed calls from the 5' RACE reads with MiXCR, one row per CDR3 protein. The profile shows 25,000 or so distinct CDR3 sequences, roughly 4.8% of them singletons. The source material was PBMCs, sampled at surgery. Source of these receptors: a male donor with early-stage non-small cell lung cancer.

This clonotype was detected ten times or more. The chain uses TRBV5-5 and TRBJ2-5; D might be TRBD1 (6 bases). Germline assignment: CDR1 SGHKS and CDR2 YYEKEE (reference sequence). The CDR3 has 13 residues. V was shortened by 3 bases and J by 2 bases, with 8 bases between the two germline ends. The CDR3 DNA follows: TGTGCCAGCAGCTGGGGGACACAAGAGACCCAGTACTTC. It codes for CASSWGTQETQYF. The complete variable domain, with remaining parts taken from reference TRBV5-5 and TRBJ2-5, reads DAGVTQSPTHLIKTRGQQVTLRCSPISGHKSVSWYQQVLGQGPQFIFQYYEKEERGRGNFPDRFSARQFPNYSSELNVNALLLGDSALYLCASSWGTQETQYFGPGTRLLVL.

This clonotype was recorded at least ten times. One junction end does not reproduce the germline sequence, and a read error may be involved. The chain is built from TRBV7-9 and TRBJ1-1; D unresolved. Germline assignment: CDR1 SEHNR and CDR2 FQNEAQ (reference sequence). There are 11 residues in the CDR3. CDR3: CASSFRDRKEF. CDR3 coding DNA: TGTGCCAGCAGCTTCCGAGACCGAAAAGAATTC. Together with reference TRBV7-9 and TRBJ1-1, the CDR3 gives the full variable domain: DTGVSQNPRHKITKRGQNVTFRCDPISEHNRLYWYRQTLGQGPEFLTYFQNEAQLEKSRLLSDRFSAERPKGSFSTLEIQRTEQGDSAMYLCASSFRDRKEFGQGTRLTVV.

Ten or more counts support this clonotype. The genes are TRBV5-1 and TRBJ2-4, with TRBD2 identical over 10 bases. Germline CDR1 is SGHRS and CDR2 is YFSETQ. The V segment lost 0 bases and the J segment 2 bases; nucleotides outside the gene matches: 2. The CDR3 is made up of 16 amino acids. The chain's CDR3 is CASSLGGLAPKNIQYF. The CDR3 region has the DNA TGCGCCAGCAGCTTGGGGGGACTAGCGCCCAAAAACATTCAGTACTTC.

This clonotype was picked up many times. CDR3 in amino acids: CASSQDYGTSGPYNEQFF. The DNA for the CDR3 is TGTGCCAGCAGCCAAGATTATGGGACTAGCGGGCCCTACAATGAGCAGTTCTTC. The chain carries TRBV4-2 and TRBJ2-1, with 12 bases fitting TRBD2. Germline assignment: CDR1 LGHNA and CDR2 YNFKEQ. Trimming cost V 0 bases and J 2 bases; bases outside gene matches: 5. This CDR3 comprises 18 residues.

This clonotype was counted at least ten times. CDR3 in amino acids: CASSLSPGPSYEQYF. Here the CDR3 DNA reads TGTGCCAGCAGCTTAAGTCCAGGGCCTTCCTACGAGCAGTACTTC. V usage is TRBV7-3 and J usage is TRBJ2-7; TRBD1 is a possible D gene (5 bases). The CDR3 consists of 15 residues. V lost 1 base, J lost 1 base, and 11 bases lay in between. The germline V gene has CDR1 SGHTA and CDR2 FQGTGA.

This clonotype rates as large. The chain is built from TRBV6-2 or TRBV6-3 and TRBJ2-5; the D is unclear. The CDR3 is made up of 13 amino acids. Germline V CDR1 and CDR2: MNHEY, SVGEGT. V lost 2 bases to trimming and J lost 0 bases, with 4 bases between them. The CDR3 reads CASSYQDQETQYF. CDR3 nucleotide sequence: TGTGCCAGCAGTTACCAAGACCAAGAGACCCAGTACTTC.

This clonotype was found many times. The chain recombines TRBV29-1 with TRBJ1-1, with TRBD1 matching over 9 bases. Germline CDR1 SQVTM, CDR2 ANQGSEA. CDR3 length: 13 amino acids. The ends lost 8 bases at V and 5 bases at J; junction bases unmatched: 9. CDR3 nucleotide sequence: TGCAGCCTATCAACAGGGGGCCTGACTGAAGCTTTCTTT. It codes for CSLSTGGLTEAFF.

In this sample, this clonotype turned up a few times. The chain is built from TRBV6-5 and TRBJ2-1, with 9 bases that match TRBD2. The CDR3 has 15 amino acids. In germline, CDR1 is MNHEY, CDR2 SVGAGI. V dropped 7 bases and J dropped 7; count of bases not matched to a gene: 11. DNA for the CDR3: TGTGCCAGCACCCCCGGGGCTAGCGGGACGAATGAGCAGTTCTTC. It encodes CASTPGASGTNEQFF.

This clonotype was found many times. The rearrangement uses TRBV12-3 or TRBV12-4 and TRBJ2-2; no definite D call. The ends were cut back, 3 bases at V and 1 base at J, with 12 bases in the middle. There are 16 residues in the CDR3. In DNA, the CDR3 is TGTGCCAGCAGTTTTACCCGGACCTGGAACACCGGGGAGCTGTTTTTT. Translation: CASSFTRTWNTGELFF.

At least ten counts were recorded for this clonotype. The chain couples TRBV7-9 to TRBJ1-3; D is perhaps TRBD1 (5 bases). V was trimmed by 3 bases and J by 3 bases, leaving 12 bases between them. The CDR3 is made up of 15 amino acids. The V gene's germline CDR1 is SEHNR and CDR2 FQNEAQ (reference sequence). CDR3 bases: TGTGCCAGCAGCTTTTTCGGGACGGGTGGAAACACCATATATTTT. Translation gives CASSFFGTGGNTIYF.

In its sample, this clonotype was seen many times. The chain employs TRBV12-3 or TRBV12-4 and TRBJ2-7, with TRBD2 matching over 12 bases. V lost 3 bases, J lost 9 bases, and 6 bases stayed unmatched. The CDR3 is 14 residues long. CDR3 loop: CASSLRLAGARQYF. CDR3 DNA: TGTGCCAGCAGTTTGAGACTAGCGGGAGCTAGGCAGTACTTC.

This clonotype was recorded at least ten times. The rearrangement links TRBV5-1 to TRBJ2-1, with TRBD2 as a possible D gene (6 bases). The CDR3 contains 14 residues. V lost 5 bases and J lost 0, with 9 bases in between. Per the germline V gene, CDR1 is SGHRS and CDR2 is YFSETQ. CDR3 amino acids: CASSRGNSYNEQFF. The CDR3 region has the DNA TGCGCCAGCAGTCGGGGGAACTCCTACAATGAGCAGTTCTTC.

This clonotype was seen ten or more times. The V gene is TRBV12-3 or TRBV12-4, the J gene TRBJ2-3, with 9 bases fitting TRBD2. The CDR3 runs 16 residues. V trimming: 6 bases; J trimming: 3 bases; junction bases outside the gene matches: 10. The CDR3 DNA sequence: TGTGCCAGCAGCCCCCCAACTAGCGGGTTAACAGATACGCAGTATTTT. It specifies CASSPPTSGLTDTQYF.

This clonotype appeared many times. V is TRBV6-5 and J is TRBJ1-4; the D is unclear. Per the germline V gene, CDR1 is MNHEY and CDR2 is SVGAGI. V was trimmed by 4 bases and J by 5 bases, leaving 8 bases between them. There are 13 residues in the CDR3. CDR3 loop: CASSSATNEKLFF. CDR3 DNA: TGTGCCAGCAGTTCCGCGACCAATGAAAAACTGTTTTTT.

This clonotype was counted many times. The gene calls are TRBV5-1 and TRBJ2-3; D gene unclear. With 1 base removed from V and 2 bases from J, the gap between germline ends came to 5 bases. The germline CDR1 and CDR2 sequences are SGHRS and YFSETQ. This CDR3 has 13 residues. The CDR3 sequence: CASSLQTTDTQYF. The CDR3, as DNA: TGCGCCAGCAGCTTGCAGACCACAGATACGCAGTATTTT.

Remarks on this clonotype: This may be a read error: a much more frequent sequence differs by one nucleotide. This sequence joins TRBV11-2 and TRBJ2-1, with D perhaps matching TRBD1 (5 bases). The CDR3 sequence is 12 residues long. CDR1 is SGHAT and CDR2 is FQNNGV in the germline V gene. The CDR3 bases are TGTGTCAGCAGTTGGGGCACGGATGAGCAGTTCTTC. The encoded protein is CVSSWGTDEQFF. The full variable domain, with the rest looked up from reference TRBV11-2 and TRBJ2-1, is EAGVAQSPRYKIIEKRQSVAFWCNPISGHATLYWYQQILGQGPKLLIQFQNNGVVDDSQLPKDRFSAERLKGVDSTLKIQPAKLEDSAVYLCVSSWGTDEQFFGPGTRLTVL.

This clonotype came up many times. The gene calls are TRBV7-2 and TRBJ2-2; D might be TRBD2 (6 bases). The V end was cut by 2 bases, the J end by 5 bases, with 15 bases between. Germline values: CDR1 SGHTA, CDR2 FQGNSA. This CDR3 contains 16 residues. In DNA form, the CDR3 reads TGTGCCAGCAGCTTATGGGGTGGACTACGGACCGGGGAGCTGTTTTTT. Translation: CASSLWGGLRTGELFF.

This clonotype was seen repeatedly, ten times or more. This chain connects TRBV11-1 to TRBJ2-7; D is ambiguous. The CDR3 is 16 residues long. Germline V gene data show CDR1 as SGHAT and CDR2 as FQDESV (reference sequence). The germline V and J ends were trimmed by 0 bases and 0 bases, with 12 bases remaining between them. CDR3 in DNA: TGTGCCAGCAGCTTAGCGAAGGGCGTCTCCTCCTACGAGCAGTACTTC. This translates into CASSLAKGVSSYEQYF.

The J gene is TRBJ1-4, the V gene TRBV5-6; D call uncertain. V shed 2 bases and J shed 3 bases, with 8 bases lying between them. In germline, CDR1 is SGHDT, CDR2 YYEEEE. This CDR3 is 14 amino acids long. The CDR3 nucleotides read TGTGCCAGCAGCTTAAGGATTCCTAATGAAAAACTGTTTTTT. Encoded protein: CASSLRIPNEKLFF.

This clonotype was observed at least ten times. The chain carries TRBV12-3 or TRBV12-4 and TRBJ2-1; D possibly corresponds to TRBD2 (5 bases). V was pared by 5 bases and J by 3 bases, with 20 bases between. This CDR3 contains 17 residues. The CDR3 region is CASSNGPTSGNYNEQFF. The CDR3 DNA sequence: TGTGCCAGCAGTAACGGACCCACTAGTGGAAACTACAATGAGCAGTTCTTC.

The table lists this clonotype with many counts. The rearrangement uses TRBV29-1 and TRBJ2-1; D remains ambiguous. Deletions cut 4 bases from V and 13 bases from J, with 14 bases between. The length of the CDR3 is 11 residues. Germline V lookup: CDR1 SQVTM, CDR2 ANQGSEA. This chain's CDR3 is CSVGSGPTQFF. The CDR3 DNA reads as TGCAGCGTTGGCTCCGGACCTACCCAGTTCTTC.

This clonotype came up many times. This sequence joins TRBV10-1 and TRBJ2-7, with 7 bases that match TRBD2. The CDR3 consists of 14 residues. The V and J ends lost 4 bases and 5 bases, in that order; junction bases with no gene match: 8. CDR1 and CDR2 from the germline V gene are WNHNN and SYGVQD (reference sequence). The CDR3 spells CASSAGGRMNEQYF. The CDR3, as DNA: TGCGCCAGCAGTGCCGGCGGGAGAATGAACGAGCAGTACTTC.

At least ten counts were recorded for this clonotype. This chain connects TRBV6-1 to TRBJ1-2, with 8 positions matching TRBD1. Germline V gene lookup returns CDR1 MNHNS and CDR2 SASEGT. The CDR3 has 13 amino acids. V was clipped by 5 bases and J by 6 bases; unmatched bases: 5. The CDR3 loop reads CASSHGQGDGYTF. The CDR3 bases are TGTGCCAGCAGTCACGGACAGGGTGATGGCTACACCTTC.

This clonotype showed up many times. V is TRBV20-1 and J is TRBJ2-7; 9 positions match TRBD2. After removal of 2 bases from V and 1 base from J, the junction contained 6 bases not matched to a gene. CDR3 length: 15 residues. Germline V gene lookup returns CDR1 DFQATT and CDR2 SNEGSKA (reference sequence). CDR3 sequence (DNA): TGCAGTGCTAGATCTTCTAGCGGGAAGTCCTACGAGCAGTACTTC. It translates to CSARSSSGKSYEQYF.

In its sample, this clonotype was seen many times. The rearrangement joins TRBV5-1 to TRBJ2-7; TRBD2 is a possible D gene (6 bases). The CDR3 is made up of 15 amino acids. Trimming shortened V by 0 bases and J by 8 bases, and 18 bases separated the two germline ends. The V gene's germline CDR1 is SGHRS and CDR2 YFSETQ. CDR3 nucleotide sequence: TGCGCCAGCAGCTTGGGCATCGAGGAGGGCGGGAAGCAGTACTTC. Translating gives CASSLGIEEGGKQYF. Drawing the rest from reference TRBV5-1 and TRBJ2-7, the complete variable domain is KAGVTQTPRYLIKTRGQQVTLSCSPISGHRSVSWYQQTPGQGLQFLFEYFSETQRNKGNFPGRFSGRQFSNSRSEMNVSTLELGDSALYLCASSLGIEEGGKQYFGPGTRLTVT.

The table lists this clonotype with many counts. The rearrangement uses TRBV11-2 and TRBJ1-6; tentatively, D is TRBD1 (6 bases). The V end lost 0 bases, the J end lost 9 bases, and 12 bases lay between the germline ends. The germline gives CDR1 SGHAT, CDR2 FQNNGV. The CDR3 covers 15 residues. CDR3 nucleotide sequence: TGTGCCAGCAGCTTAGAGTGGGACATAGGTTCACCCCTCCACTTT. Its translation is CASSLEWDIGSPLHF.

This clonotype was observed at least ten times. The J gene is TRBJ2-3, the V gene TRBV10-3, with 7 bases matching TRBD2. The junction had 4 bases not matched to a gene; V was cut back by 7 bases and J by 3 bases. CDR1 is ENHRY and CDR2 is SYGVKD in the germline V gene. This CDR3 spans 13 amino acids. CDR3 in DNA: TGTGCCATCATGGGCGGGGGTACAGATACGCAGTATTTT. This codes for CAIMGGGTDTQYF.